The entry below gives a single T cell receptor beta chain sequence along with its context. This sample was included in a study of beta chain features in type 1 diabetes. From germline, CDR1 is SGDLS and CDR2 YYNGEE. V was clipped by 0 bases and J by 9 bases, with 7 bases between them. The CDR3 spans 12 residues. Expressed TCRB transcripts were sequenced because the entire RNA isolate underwent reverse transcription. Read counts averaged approximately 3.3 million for samples of naive, central memory and regulatory T cells. Sequencing was performed with immunoSEQ multiplex PCR; in TCRdb, only in-frame clones are kept and a portion is missing. Among hundreds of thousands of clones listed, roughly 15% were seen once. Averaging around 120 mL, one heparinised blood draw came from each individual donor. The purity of all sorted populations exceeded 98%.

Sequencing was carried out using naive CD4+ T cells from blood. V usage is TRBV9 and J usage is TRBJ2-1, with D perhaps TRBD1 (5 bases). The clonotype originates from a woman under 30 in good health. CDR3 DNA sequence: TGTGCCAGCAGCGTAGTAGGGGCTGAGCAGTTCTTC. Its translation is CASSVVGAEQFF.